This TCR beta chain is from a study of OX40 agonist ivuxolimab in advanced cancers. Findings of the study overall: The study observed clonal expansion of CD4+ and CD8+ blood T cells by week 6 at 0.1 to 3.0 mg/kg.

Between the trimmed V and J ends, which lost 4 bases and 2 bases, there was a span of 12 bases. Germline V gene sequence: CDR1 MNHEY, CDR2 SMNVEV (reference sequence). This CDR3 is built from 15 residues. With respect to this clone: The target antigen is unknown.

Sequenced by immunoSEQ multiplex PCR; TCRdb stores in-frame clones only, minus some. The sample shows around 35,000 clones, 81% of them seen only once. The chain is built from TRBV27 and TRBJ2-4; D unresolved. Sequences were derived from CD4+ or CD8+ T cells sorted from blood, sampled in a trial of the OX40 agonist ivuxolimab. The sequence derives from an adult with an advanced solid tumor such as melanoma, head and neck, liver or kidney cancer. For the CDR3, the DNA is TGTGCCAGCAGTTCCTTAAGCTCAACCAAAAACATTCAGTACTTC. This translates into CASSSLSSTKNIQYF.